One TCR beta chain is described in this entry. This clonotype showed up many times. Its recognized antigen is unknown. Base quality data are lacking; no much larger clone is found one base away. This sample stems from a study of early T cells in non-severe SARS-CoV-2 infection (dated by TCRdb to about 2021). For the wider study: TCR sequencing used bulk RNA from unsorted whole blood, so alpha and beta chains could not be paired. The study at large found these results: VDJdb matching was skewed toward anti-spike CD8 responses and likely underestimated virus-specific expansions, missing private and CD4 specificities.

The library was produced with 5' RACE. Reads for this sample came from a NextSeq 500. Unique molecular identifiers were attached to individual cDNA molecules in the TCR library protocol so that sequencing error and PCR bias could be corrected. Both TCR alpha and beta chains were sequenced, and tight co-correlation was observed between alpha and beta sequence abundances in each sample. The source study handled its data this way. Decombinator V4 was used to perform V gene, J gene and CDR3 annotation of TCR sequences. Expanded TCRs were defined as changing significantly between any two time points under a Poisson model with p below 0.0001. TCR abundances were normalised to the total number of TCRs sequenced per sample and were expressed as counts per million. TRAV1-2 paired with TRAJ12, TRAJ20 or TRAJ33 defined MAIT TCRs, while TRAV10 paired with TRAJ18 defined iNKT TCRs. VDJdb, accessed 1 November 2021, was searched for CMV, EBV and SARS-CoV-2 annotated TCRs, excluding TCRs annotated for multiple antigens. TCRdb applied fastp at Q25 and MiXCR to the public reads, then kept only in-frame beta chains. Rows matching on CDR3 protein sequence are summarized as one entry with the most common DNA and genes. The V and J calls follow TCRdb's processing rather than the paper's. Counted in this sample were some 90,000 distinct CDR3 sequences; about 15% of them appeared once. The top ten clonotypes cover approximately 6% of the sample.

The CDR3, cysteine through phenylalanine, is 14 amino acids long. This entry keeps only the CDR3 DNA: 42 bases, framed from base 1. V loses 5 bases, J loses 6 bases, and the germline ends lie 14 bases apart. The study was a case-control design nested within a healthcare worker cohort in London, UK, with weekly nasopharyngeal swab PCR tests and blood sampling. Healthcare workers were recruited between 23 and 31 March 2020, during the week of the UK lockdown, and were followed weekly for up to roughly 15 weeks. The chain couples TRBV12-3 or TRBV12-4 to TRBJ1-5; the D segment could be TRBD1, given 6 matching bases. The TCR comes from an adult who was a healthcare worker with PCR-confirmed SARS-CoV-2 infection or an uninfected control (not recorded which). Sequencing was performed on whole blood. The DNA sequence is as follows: TGTGCCAGCAGTCCGGGGGGGCCGGGTCAGCCCCAGCATTTT. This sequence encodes CASSPGGPGQPQHF.